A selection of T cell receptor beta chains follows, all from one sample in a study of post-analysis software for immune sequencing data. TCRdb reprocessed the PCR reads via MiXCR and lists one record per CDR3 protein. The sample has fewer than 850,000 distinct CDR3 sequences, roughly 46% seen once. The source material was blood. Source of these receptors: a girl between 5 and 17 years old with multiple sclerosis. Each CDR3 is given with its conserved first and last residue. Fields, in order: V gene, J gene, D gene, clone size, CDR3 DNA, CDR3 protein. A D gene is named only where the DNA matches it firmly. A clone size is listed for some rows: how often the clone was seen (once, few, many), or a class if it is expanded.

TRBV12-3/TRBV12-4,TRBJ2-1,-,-,TGTGCCAGCAGTTTCGGGGAGGAACCCTACAATGAGCAGTTCTTC,CASSFGEEPYNEQFF
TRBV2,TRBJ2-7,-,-,TGTGCCAGCACTACAGGACGAGCCGAGCAGTACTTC,CASTTGRAEQYF
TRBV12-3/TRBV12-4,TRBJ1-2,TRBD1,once,TGTGCCAGCAGTCCCAGGCGGACAGGGACCTATGGCTACACCTTC,CASSPRRTGTYGYTF
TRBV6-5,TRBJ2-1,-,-,TGTGCCAGCAGTTATTCCAGGGGAGGTCGTGAGCAGTTCTTC,CASSYSRGGREQFF
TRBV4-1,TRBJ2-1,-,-,TGCGCCAGCAGCCAAGAGGACGGGAGCTCCTACAATGAGCAGTTCTTC,CASSQEDGSSYNEQFF
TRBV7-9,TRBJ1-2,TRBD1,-,TGTGCCAGCAGCTTAGGTCCGACAGGGGGGGAGTATGGCTACACCTTC,CASSLGPTGGEYGYTF
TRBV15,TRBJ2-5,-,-,TGTGCCACCAGCAGAGATCCTGTCTTACAGGAGACCCAGTACTTC,CATSRDPVLQETQYF
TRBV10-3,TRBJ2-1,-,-,TGTGCCATCAGCACAGGGTTGGGGGCCCAAGATGAGCAGTTCTTC,CAISTGLGAQDEQFF
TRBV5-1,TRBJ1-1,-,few,TGCGCCAGCACCAGCGGGTATGGGGGGAACACTGAAGCTTTCTTT,CASTSGYGGNTEAFF
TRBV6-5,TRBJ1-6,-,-,TGTGCCAGCAGTTACAAGACTTGGAATTCACCCCTCCACTTT,CASSYKTWNSPLHF
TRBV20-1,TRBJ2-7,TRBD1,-,TGCAGTGCCCCGGGACAGGGGGTTTCGAGGGCCCACGAGCAGTACTTC,CSAPGQGVSRAHEQYF
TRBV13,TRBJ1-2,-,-,TGTGCCAGAAGCTTGCCCGGGGGGAACTATGGCTACACCTTC,CARSLPGGNYGYTF
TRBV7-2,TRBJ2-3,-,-,TGTGCCAGCAGCTTAGTTAGTTTCGATACGCAGTATTTT,CASSLVSFDTQYF
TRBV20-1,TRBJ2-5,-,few,TGCAGTGCTTCTCATCGAGGGTCGGAGACCCAGTACTTC,CSASHRGSETQYF
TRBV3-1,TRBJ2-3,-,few,TGTGCCAGCAGCCAAGACCCCGGAAGCACAGATACGCAGTATTTT,CASSQDPGSTDTQYF
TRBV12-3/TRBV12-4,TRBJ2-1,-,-,TGTGCCAGCAGTTTAGCCTCCCTTGCACTGCAGTTCTTC,CASSLASLALQFF
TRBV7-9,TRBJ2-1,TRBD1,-,TGTGCCAGCAGCTCACAGGGGGCCGATGAGCAGTTCTTC,CASSSQGADEQFF
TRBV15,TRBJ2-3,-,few,TGTGCCACCAGCAGGCCCACTATTACTAGCACAGATACGCAGTATTTT,CATSRPTITSTDTQYF
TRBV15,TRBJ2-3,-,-,TGTGCCACCAGCAGCCCACAGGGGGGGTGGGGAAAAGATACGCAGTATTTT,CATSSPQGGWGKDTQYF
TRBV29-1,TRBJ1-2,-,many,TGCAGCGTTGAAACTATCAGGGGCGGGTATGGCTACACCTTC,CSVETIRGGYGYTF
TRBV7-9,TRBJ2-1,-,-,TGTGCCAGCAGCCCAAAGGAGGATGAGCAGTTCTTC,CASSPKEDEQFF
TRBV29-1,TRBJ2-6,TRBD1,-,TGCAGCGTTGAATCGGCGGGACAGGGGGTCCTGACTTTC,CSVESAGQGVLTF
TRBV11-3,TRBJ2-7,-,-,TGTGCCAGCAGCTTAGAGAGGTTCAGACAGAAAACCTCAAACCCCTACGAGCAGTACTTC,CASSLERFRQKTSNPYEQYF
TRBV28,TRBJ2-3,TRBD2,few,TGTGCCAGCAGTTCGCCGGGACTAGCGGGAGGGGATGTTACGCAGTATTTT,CASSSPGLAGGDVTQYF
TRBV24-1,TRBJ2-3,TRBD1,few,TGTGCCACCAGTGACTTCGACAGGGGGAGCACAGATACGCAGTATTTT,CATSDFDRGSTDTQYF
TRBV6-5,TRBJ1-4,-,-,TGTGCCAGCAGTTACTCGAGTGGGGTGGGGGAAAAACTGTTTTTT,CASSYSSGVGEKLFF
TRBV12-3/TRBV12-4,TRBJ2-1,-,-,TGTGCCAGCAGTTTGTCAGGGAACAATGAGCAGTTCTTC,CASSLSGNNEQFF
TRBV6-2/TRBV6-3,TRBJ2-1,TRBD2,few,TGTGCCAGCAGTTACTCTCTAGCGGCCTACAATGAGCAGTTCTTC,CASSYSLAAYNEQFF
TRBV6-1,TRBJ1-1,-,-,TGTGCCAGCAGTGAAGCAGCGCAGCCGAACACTGAAGCTTTCTTT,CASSEAAQPNTEAFF
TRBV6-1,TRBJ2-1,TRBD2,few,TGTGCCAGCATCGCTGATAGCGGGAGAGTCGGTGAGCAGTTCTTC,CASIADSGRVGEQFF
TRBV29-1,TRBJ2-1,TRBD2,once,TGCGGCGTTGGAGCGGGAGTATACAATGAGCAGTTCTTC,CGVGAGVYNEQFF
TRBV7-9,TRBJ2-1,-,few,TGTGCCAGCAGCGAGGGGGGATATGAGCAGTTCTTC,CASSEGGYEQFF
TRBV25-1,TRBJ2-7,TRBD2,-,TGTGCCAGCAGGGGGGACGTAGCGGGAGGGCCCTCCGAGCAGTACTTC,CASRGDVAGGPSEQYF
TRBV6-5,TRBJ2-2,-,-,TGTGCCAGCAGTCCCCAGGGGGGGGGCACCGGGGAGCGGTTTTTT,CASSPQGGGTGERFF
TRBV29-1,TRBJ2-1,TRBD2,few,TGCAGCGTCGCTCTAGCGGGAGTAGTAAATGAGCAGTTCTTC,CSVALAGVVNEQFF
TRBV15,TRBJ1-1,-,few,TGTGCCACCAGCAGAGACAGGGGAGTAGGGGCTTTCTTT,CATSRDRGVGAFF
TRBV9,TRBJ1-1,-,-,TGTGCCAGCAGCGTGGCAGGGGTAGGAGTGAACACTGAAGCTTTCTTT,CASSVAGVGVNTEAFF
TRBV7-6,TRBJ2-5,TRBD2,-,TGTGCCAGCAGCTTAAATCTCGCGGGAGGGCCAGAGACCCAGTACTTC,CASSLNLAGGPETQYF
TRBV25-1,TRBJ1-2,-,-,TGTGCCAGCAGTGATTTGTCATCCTATGGCTACACCTTC,CASSDLSSYGYTF
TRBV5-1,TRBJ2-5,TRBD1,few,TGCGCCAGCAGCTTGCTCGGACAGGGAGAGACCCAGTACTTC,CASSLLGQGETQYF
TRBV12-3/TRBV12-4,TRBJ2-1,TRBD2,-,TGTGCCAGCAGGCCCCCGGGACTAGCGGGTTACAATGAGCAGTTCTTC,CASRPPGLAGYNEQFF
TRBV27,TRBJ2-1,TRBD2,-,TGTGCCACCATGGCTAGCGGGTCCTACAATGAGCAGTTCTTC,CATMASGSYNEQFF